A selection of T cell receptor beta chains follows, all from one sample in a study of response to subunit inactivated influenza vaccine. TCRdb re-analysed the RT-PCR reads in MiXCR, keeping a single row per CDR3 protein. The sample shows about 500,000 distinct CDR3 sequences, 15% to 20% of them seen only once. The material was CD4+ T cells sorted from PBMCs, obtained around 25 months after vaccination. These receptors originate from a man in his fifties or sixties who received an inactivated influenza vaccine. Both conserved end residues are part of each CDR3. D genes are given only for firm matches. A row's size may be missing; if present it is once, few, many or a size class.

-	TRBD2	TRBV7-9	TRBJ2-2	CASSFFPGLAGAGELFF	TGTGCCAGCAGCTTCTTCCCGGGACTAGCGGGAGCCGGGGAGCTGTTTTTT
few	TRBD2	TRBV6-1	TRBJ2-1	CASRTSGRSYNEQFF	TGTGCCAGCAGGACTAGCGGACGCTCCTACAATGAGCAGTTCTTC
once	-	TRBV5-8	TRBJ2-3	CASRVTGRGDTQYF	TGTGCCAGCAGAGTGACAGGGAGGGGGGATACGCAGTATTTT
-	-	TRBV4-1	TRBJ1-1	CASSQDRGVNTEAFF	TGCGCCAGCAGCCAAGATAGGGGAGTGAACACTGAAGCTTTCTTT
few	-	TRBV29-1	TRBJ2-3	CSVASPVDTQYF	TGCAGCGTTGCCAGTCCCGTAGATACGCAGTATTTT
-	-	TRBV12-3/TRBV12-4	TRBJ1-6	CASSLTDYNSPLHF	TGTGCCAGCAGTTTGACGGACTATAATTCACCCCTCCACTTT
few	-	TRBV2	TRBJ2-5	CASRLAAGAQETQYF	TGTGCCAGCCGCTTGGCGGCAGGGGCACAGGAGACCCAGTACTTC
many	-	TRBV4-3	TRBJ1-1	CASSQDPGGRTTEAFF	TGCGCCAGCAGCCAAGACCCTGGGGGCAGGACCACTGAAGCTTTCTTT
-	-	TRBV21-1	TRBJ2-7	CASSLLAGGSLEQYF	TGTGCCAGCAGCCTACTAGCGGGAGGATCCCTGGAGCAGTACTTC
many	-	TRBV4-2	TRBJ2-4	CASSQEATNIQYF	TGTGCCAGCAGCCAAGAAGCGACAAACATTCAGTACTTC
-	TRBD2	TRBV15	TRBJ2-3	CATSRDLAGATDTQYF	TGTGCCACCAGCAGAGATCTAGCGGGAGCCACAGATACGCAGTATTTT
few	TRBD2	TRBV20-1	TRBJ2-1	CSARKASGRAGNEQFF	TGCAGTGCTAGAAAAGCTAGCGGGAGGGCCGGCAATGAGCAGTTCTTC
-	-	TRBV27	TRBJ1-1	CASRTQGGPTEAFF	TGTGCCAGCAGAACCCAAGGGGGTCCCACTGAAGCTTTCTTT
many	TRBD1	TRBV5-1	TRBJ2-5	CASSLQGIQETQYF	TGCGCCAGCAGCTTACAGGGGATTCAAGAGACCCAGTACTTC
-	TRBD1	TRBV12-3/TRBV12-4	TRBJ2-1	CAISLQVFGMGQGFNEQFF	TGTGCCATCAGTCTCCAGGTTTTTGGTATGGGACAGGGTTTCAATGAGCAGTTCTTC
few	TRBD1	TRBV24-1	TRBJ2-2	CATSVAGTGASTGELFF	TGTGCCACCAGTGTTGCCGGGACAGGGGCCTCCACCGGGGAGCTGTTTTTT
-	TRBD2	TRBV11-2	TRBJ2-5	CASSSPGLAGWYQETQYF	TGTGCCAGCAGCTCACCGGGACTAGCGGGTTGGTACCAAGAGACCCAGTACTTC
-	-	TRBV24-1	TRBJ2-5	CATSDGHQYQETQYF	TGTGCCACCAGTGACGGACACCAGTACCAAGAGACCCAGTACTTC
-	TRBD2	TRBV7-2	TRBJ2-3	CASSLSRTSGGGQYF	TGTGCCAGCAGCTTATCACGGACTAGCGGGGGAGGGCAGTATTTT
-	-	TRBV5-1	TRBJ2-1	CASSLGAMAGNEQFF	TGCGCCAGCAGCTTGGGTGCGATGGCCGGGAATGAGCAGTTCTTC
-	-	TRBV7-2	TRBJ2-1	CASSSRDNYNEQFF	TGTGCCAGCAGCTCCCGGGACAACTACAATGAGCAGTTCTTC
many	-	TRBV4-2	TRBJ2-3	CASSQEGGSPDTQYF	TGTGCCAGCAGCCAAGAGGGGGGTAGCCCAGATACGCAGTATTTT
few	-	TRBV20-1	TRBJ2-1	CSATSRGGSSYNEQFF	TGCAGTGCTACGTCCCGGGGCGGGTCTTCCTACAATGAGCAGTTCTTC
many	TRBD2	TRBV6-2/TRBV6-3	TRBJ2-3	CASSPGTSGTDTQYF	TGTGCCAGCAGCCCTGGGACTAGCGGCACAGATACGCAGTATTTT
many	TRBD1	TRBV10-3	TRBJ2-1	CAIRDRSYNEQFF	TGTGCCATCAGGGACAGGTCCTACAATGAGCAGTTCTTC
-	TRBD1	TRBV4-3	TRBJ1-4	CASSHYIGQGADEKLFF	TGCGCCAGCAGCCACTATATCGGACAGGGGGCAGATGAAAAACTGTTTTTT
-	-	TRBV5-6	TRBJ2-2	CASSFAGPGAGELFF	TGTGCCAGCAGCTTCGCGGGCCCCGGGGCCGGGGAGCTGTTTTTT
-	-	TRBV5-1	TRBJ2-3	CASSGIPTGLYTQYF	TGCGCCAGCAGCGGCATCCCCACAGGGTTATATACGCAGTATTTT
few	-	TRBV6-2/TRBV6-3	TRBJ2-5	CASRHGAGQETQYF	TGTGCCAGCAGGCACGGTGCGGGTCAAGAGACCCAGTACTTC
-	TRBD1	TRBV30	TRBJ2-7	CAWTPTGFDYEQYF	TGTGCCTGGACACCGACAGGGTTTGACTACGAGCAGTACTTC
-	-	TRBV29-1	TRBJ1-1	CSANPGSGRERAFF	TGCAGCGCAAACCCCGGGTCGGGCCGCGAGAGGGCTTTCTTT
few	TRBD2	TRBV10-3	TRBJ2-1	CAIKTSGGSSSYNEQFF	TGTGCCATTAAAACTAGCGGGGGGTCCAGCTCCTACAATGAGCAGTTCTTC
many	TRBD2	TRBV27	TRBJ2-3	CASSTSGGAPDTQYF	TGTGCCAGCAGTACTAGCGGGGGGGCCCCAGATACGCAGTATTTT
few	-	TRBV5-5	TRBJ2-3	CASSPPGGVIDTQYF	TGTGCCAGCAGCCCCCCGGGGGGCGTTATAGATACGCAGTATTTT
few	TRBD2	TRBV5-1	TRBJ2-3	CASSKSGGRTDTQYF	TGCGCCAGCAGCAAAAGCGGGGGCCGCACAGATACGCAGTATTTT
-	-	TRBV29-1	TRBJ2-3	CSVDGLVDSGADTQYF	TGCAGCGTTGATGGTCTGGTCGACAGTGGAGCAGATACGCAGTATTTT
few	TRBD2	TRBV20-1	TRBJ2-3	CSANPLAGGSTDTQYF	TGCAGTGCCAATCCCCTAGCGGGGGGTTCCACAGATACGCAGTATTTT
-	-	TRBV12-3/TRBV12-4	TRBJ2-1	CASSLSWSGTNLRSSYNEQFF	TGTGCCAGCAGTTTATCGTGGAGCGGCACGAATCTTCGTTCCTCCTACAATGAGCAGTTCTTC
few	-	TRBV12-3/TRBV12-4	TRBJ1-3	CASRPREAGNTIYF	TGTGCCAGCAGACCCAGGGAAGCGGGAAACACCATATATTTT
once	-	TRBV20-1	TRBJ2-5	CSAIGGQQETQYF	TGCAGTGCTATCGGGGGTCAGCAAGAGACCCAGTACTTC
few	-	TRBV5-1	TRBJ2-1	CASSLAPAAGNEQFF	TGCGCCAGCAGCTTGGCGCCCGCCGCGGGCAATGAGCAGTTCTTC
-	-	TRBV28	TRBJ2-3	CASSLQGRDTDTQYF	TGTGCCAGCAGTCTACAGGGTCGGGACACAGATACGCAGTATTTT
-	TRBD1	TRBV29-1	TRBJ2-3	CSITGIPGGTDTQYF	TGCAGCATAACCGGGATCCCAGGGGGAACAGATACGCAGTATTTT
many	-	TRBV7-6	TRBJ2-7	CASSPLDGSYEQYF	TGTGCCAGCAGCCCCCTCGACGGAAGCTACGAGCAGTACTTC
many	TRBD2	TRBV29-1	TRBJ2-2	CSAFTSANTGELFF	TGCAGCGCCTTCACTAGCGCTAACACCGGGGAGCTGTTTTTT
few	-	TRBV7-2	TRBJ1-5	CASSLWGDQPQHF	TGTGCCAGCAGCTTATGGGGAGATCAGCCCCAGCATTTT
few	-	TRBV12-3/TRBV12-4	TRBJ1-2	CASSVDSSNYGYTF	TGTGCCAGCAGTGTGGACAGTTCAAACTATGGCTACACCTTC
-	-	TRBV6-2/TRBV6-3	TRBJ1-6	CASSSRTNWVLHF	TGTGCCAGCAGTTCTCGGACAAACTGGGTCCTCCACTTT
-	-	TRBV7-2	TRBJ1-1	CASKLQGVTEAFF	TGTGCCAGCAAATTACAGGGAGTGACTGAAGCTTTCTTT
few	-	TRBV6-2/TRBV6-3	TRBJ2-3	CASSYLGSEADTQYF	TGTGCCAGCAGTTACCTGGGCAGTGAGGCAGATACGCAGTATTTT
-	-	TRBV12-3/TRBV12-4	TRBJ2-2	CASKSASNTGELFF	TGTGCCAGCAAGAGCGCCTCGAACACCGGGGAGCTGTTTTTT
few	TRBD1	TRBV7-8	TRBJ2-1	CASSPRQGRLNEQFF	TGTGCCAGCAGCCCCCGACAGGGAAGGCTGAATGAGCAGTTCTTC
few	-	TRBV15	TRBJ2-3	CATSRGLFSSTDTQYF	TGTGCCACCAGCAGAGGACTTTTTTCTAGCACAGATACGCAGTATTTT
few	TRBD2	TRBV7-2	TRBJ2-1	CASSFQLAGNNEQFF	TGTGCCAGCAGCTTTCAGCTAGCGGGAAATAATGAGCAGTTCTTC
-	-	TRBV20-1	TRBJ1-1	CSASQGYTEAFF	TGCAGTGCTAGTCAGGGTTACACTGAAGCTTTCTTT